This T cell receptor (beta chain) came from a study of blood T cell repertoires in COVID-19. Overall study context: Samples came from the United States, Italy and Spain, spanning acute and convalescent COVID-19. T cells, B-cell-depleted T cells, or PBMCs provided the cDNA or gDNA that served as material.

With 4 bases clipped from V and 1 base from J, the junction kept 10 bases outside the gene matches. CDR3 length: 17 residues. From germline, CDR1 is LGHDT and CDR2 YNNKEL (reference sequence). Methods used by the authors: Reference gene primer amplification gave nucleated cell count estimates. Measured with immunoSEQ multiplex PCR; TCRdb has only the in-frame clones, and not every one. The V and J calls and clone size come from that table; D and trimming were worked out from the DNA. The data contain 110,000 to 150,000 clones, 88% of them singletons. This clone showed up just a few times. The sequenced sample consisted of peripheral blood. The V and J genes are TRBV3-1 (or the pseudogene TRBV3-2) and TRBJ2-3, with 8 bases fitting TRBD2. The receptor was derived from a woman aged 60-70 years with acute or convalescent COVID-19. In nucleotides, the CDR3 is TGTGCCAGCAGCCCCACCCATAGCGGGGACGGCACAGATACGCAGTATTTT. Translating gives CASSPTHSGDGTDTQYF.